This entry features one T cell receptor beta chain sequence. Its antigen is not known. cDNA libraries for TRB were generated by 5' RACE incorporating UMI labels. No DNA is given; TCRdb re-called the 5' RACE reads and lists each CDR3 protein once. The sample totals around 140,000 distinct CDR3 sequences. CDR1 is DFQATT, CDR2 SNEGSKA, per germline (reference sequence). The CDR3 covers 14 residues. This sample is part of a study of CXCR3-negative and CXCR3-positive naive CD8 T cells. Study findings and constraints: CXCR3-positive naive cells carried more hydrophobic TRB CDR3s than CXCR3-negative ones. Memory, not naive, CXCR3-negative and CXCR3-positive cells differed in TRBV-TRBJ usage.

The authors gated naive CD8+ T cells as CD45RO-CCR7+CD27+CD95-. V usage is TRBV20-1 and J usage is TRBJ1-2. Sequenced material: naive CXCR3+ CD8+ T cells from blood. Subset given: CD45RO-CCR7+CD27+CD95- naive CD8+ T cells expressing CXCR3 (TNR3+). This sequence was found in a human donor in good health. Some clones in this sample may be carry-over from other donors' samples. CDR3 sequence reads: CSARDVQSDYGYTF.